The clone carrying this T cell receptor (beta chain) occurred many times. Its antigen remains unidentified. These data come from a study of CD8 T cells in ankylosing spondylitis. General study findings and limits: Disease-associated clonotypes exhibited CD8+ identity and were relatively infrequent in peripheral blood. Seemingly distinctive of ankylosing spondylitis blood was a TCR beta motif formed by eight highly homologous variants. Certain motif variants had earlier been reported in reactive arthritis synovial fluid and blood.

In germline, CDR1 is LGHDT, CDR2 YNNKEL (reference sequence). The V and J ends lost 5 bases and 0 bases respectively, with 11 bases between them. The CDR3 covers 15 residues. Researchers built TCR beta libraries using quantitative 5'-RACE with molecular barcodes. TCRdb reprocessed the 5' RACE reads via MiXCR and lists one record per CDR3 protein. The repertoire has about 52,000 distinct CDR3 sequences, about 7% of them found once; the top ten carry approximately 8.5%. Specimen: blood, either unsorted or a sorted T cell fraction (not recorded which). The chain joins TRBV3-1 to TRBJ1-5, with D perhaps matching TRBD1 (5 bases). The receptor's source is a female donor with ankylosing spondylitis or in good health (not recorded which). CDR3 region: CASSGGGNSNQPQHF. The CDR3 nucleotides are TGTGCCAGCAGCGGCGGGGGGAATAGCAATCAGCCCCAGCATTTT.